What follows are 14 T cell receptor beta chains derived from one specimen sequenced in a study of T-cell memory formation after mild COVID-19. Each CDR3 protein is one row after TCRdb ran MiXCR on the 5' RACE reads. The profile shows roughly 220,000 distinct CDR3 sequences, 7.5% to 10% of them singletons. Sequencing used PBMCs or a T cell subset sorted from them (not recorded which). The receptors stem from a man in his late teens or twenties who had mild COVID-19 (a few samples of this study predate the infection). Cell type and time point are not known.

This clonotype was recorded many times. The J gene is TRBJ2-5, the V gene TRBV12-3 or TRBV12-4; a possible D gene is TRBD2 (6 bases). V was pared by 6 bases and J by 4 bases, with 12 bases between. CDR3 length: 13 residues. The CDR3 loop is CASSPLARETQYF. Here the CDR3 DNA reads TGTGCCAGCAGCCCACTAGCTCGAGAGACCCAGTACTTC.

This clonotype was seen only a few times. The rearrangement links TRBV28 to TRBJ2-5, with 9 bases aligning to TRBD1. The CDR3 consists of 15 residues. The V segment lost 8 bases and the J segment 7 bases; nucleotides outside the gene matches: 14. The germline V gene encodes CDR1 MDHEN and CDR2 SYDVKM. CDR3 in amino acids: CASENPGTGTWTQYF. The CDR3 nucleotides are TGTGCCAGCGAGAATCCCGGGACAGGGACTTGGACCCAGTACTTC.

The V and J genes are TRBV3-1 and TRBJ2-7; D not certain. Trimming took off 8 bases at V and 0 bases at J, with 2 bases between the two ends. This CDR3 has 10 amino acids. CDR1 is LGHDT and CDR2 is YNNKEL in the germline V gene (reference sequence). The CDR3 coding sequence is TGTGCCAGCGGCTCCTACGAGCAGTACGTC. It codes for CASGSYEQYV.

This chain joins TRBV29-1 and TRBJ2-3; tentative D call: TRBD1 (5 bases). CDR3 length: 16 residues. Per the germline V gene, CDR1 is SQVTM and CDR2 is ANQGSEA. V lost 4 bases to trimming and J lost 2 bases, with 19 bases between them. As DNA, the CDR3 is TGCAGCGTTGCTAATTCACAGGCGACCTTCACAGATACGCAGTATTTT. The encoded protein is CSVANSQATFTDTQYF.

This clonotype was picked up many times. This chain links TRBV5-1 with TRBJ1-5, with unresolved D. Trimming cost V 7 bases and J 6 bases, with 14 bases left between them. Germline V gene data show CDR1 as SGHRS and CDR2 as YFSETQ. The CDR3 is 13 amino acids. In DNA, the CDR3 is TGCGCCAGCTCGACCGGGATGGGTCAGCCCCAGCATTTT. It is translated as CASSTGMGQPQHF. The full variable domain, completed using reference TRBV5-1 and TRBJ1-5, is KAGVTQTPRYLIKTRGQQVTLSCSPISGHRSVSWYQQTPGQGLQFLFEYFSETQRNKGNFPGRFSGRQFSNSRSEMNVSTLELGDSALYLCASSTGMGQPQHFGDGTRLSIL.

The chain uses TRBV6-2 or TRBV6-3 and TRBJ1-1; unclear D gene. The CDR3 totals 15 residues. Per the germline V gene, CDR1 is MNHEY and CDR2 is SVGEGT. V was trimmed by 0 bases and J by 0 bases, leaving 8 bases between them. CDR3 DNA: TGTGCCAGCAGTTACTCGAAGACGGTGAACACTGAAGCTTTCTTT. Translated: CASSYSKTVNTEAFF.

This clonotype was seen a handful of times. The chain combines TRBV4-1 with TRBJ2-5; no definite D call. Trimming stripped 3 bases from V and 4 bases from J, with 15 bases between. The CDR3 is 15 amino acids. Germline assignment: CDR1 MGHRA and CDR2 YSYEKL. Here the CDR3 reads CASSQGIAEPETQYF. CDR3 nucleotide sequence: TGCGCCAGCAGCCAGGGGATAGCAGAGCCAGAGACCCAGTACTTC.

This rearrangement joins TRBV2 to TRBJ2-3; 8 nucleotides align to TRBD2. This CDR3 has 13 residues. The germline V gene has CDR1 SNHLY and CDR2 FYNNEI. V gave up 7 bases and J gave up 6 bases; unmatched junction bases: 6. CDR3 loop: CASTLGRGDTQYF. CDR3 nucleotides: TGTGCCAGCACCCTCGGGAGGGGGGATACGCAGTATTTT.

This clonotype has more than one count but fewer than ten. This chain connects TRBV20-1 to TRBJ2-7, with 7 bases that match TRBD1. This CDR3 region has 12 residues. CDR1 and CDR2 (germline): DFQATT, SNEGSKA (reference sequence). Trimming cost V 3 bases and J 6 bases; bases outside gene matches: 5. This CDR3 is CSASKGAREQYF. CDR3 nucleotides: TGCAGTGCTAGTAAGGGGGCGCGCGAGCAGTACTTC.

This clonotype was counted only a few times. V is TRBV4-2 and J is TRBJ2-7, with 12 bases fitting TRBD2. Germline trimming cut 0 bases from V and 6 bases from J; bases unmatched to any gene: 6. CDR1 and CDR2 from the germline V gene are LGHNA and YNFKEQ. The CDR3 is 16 residues long. The CDR3 loop reads CASSQDWASGGAEQYF. The CDR3 nucleotides read TGTGCCAGCAGCCAAGATTGGGCTAGCGGGGGGGCCGAGCAGTACTTC.

V and J are TRBV12-3 or TRBV12-4 and TRBJ1-5; 7 nucleotides agree with TRBD1. This CDR3 has 14 amino acids. The trim removed 3 bases at V and 5 bases at J, leaving 4 bases unmatched. CDR3 amino acids: CASSFGGGHQPQHF. CDR3 sequence (DNA): TGTGCCAGCAGTTTCGGAGGGGGCCATCAGCCCCAGCATTTT.

This clonotype was counted between two and nine times. The chain carries TRBV25-1 and TRBJ1-1, with D unclear. V gave up 1 base and J gave up 3 bases, with 9 bases separating them. The germline CDR1 and CDR2 sequences are MGHDK and SYGVNS. CDR3 length: 14 residues. In DNA form, the CDR3 reads TGTGCCAGCAGTGAATCCGGGGTTTACACTGAAGCTTTCTTT. Its protein is CASSESGVYTEAFF.

The rearrangement joins TRBV9 to TRBJ2-5, with 9 positions matching TRBD2. J gave up 4 bases and V 0 bases, and 1 base lay outside the gene matches. CDR1 is SGDLS and CDR2 is YYNGEE in the germline V gene. The CDR3 consists of 14 residues. DNA for the CDR3: TGTGCCAGCAGCGTAGTAGCGGGGGCAGAGACCCAGTACTTC. Translation: CASSVVAGAETQYF.

The chain is built from TRBV4-1 and TRBJ1-5; D not resolved. Trimming took 0 bases from V and 4 from J, leaving 10 bases between them. The V gene's germline CDR1 is MGHRA and CDR2 YSYEKL. The CDR3 is 15 amino acids. CDR3 DNA sequence: TGCGCCAGCAGCCAAGATTACAGCTTTAATCAGCCCCAGCATTTT. It is translated as CASSQDYSFNQPQHF.